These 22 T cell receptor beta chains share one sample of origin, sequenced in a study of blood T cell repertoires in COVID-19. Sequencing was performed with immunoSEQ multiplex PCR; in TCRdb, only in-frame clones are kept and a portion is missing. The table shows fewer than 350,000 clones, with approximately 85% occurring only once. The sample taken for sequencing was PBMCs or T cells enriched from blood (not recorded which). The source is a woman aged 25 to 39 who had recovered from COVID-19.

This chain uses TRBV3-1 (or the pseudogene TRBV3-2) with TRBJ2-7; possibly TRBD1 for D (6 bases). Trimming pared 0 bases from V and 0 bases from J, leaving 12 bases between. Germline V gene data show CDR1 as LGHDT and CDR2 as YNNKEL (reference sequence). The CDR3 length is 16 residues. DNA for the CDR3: TGTGCCAGCAGCCAAGATCCAGGGGCAAGCTCCTACGAGCAGTACTTC. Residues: CASSQDPGASSYEQYF.

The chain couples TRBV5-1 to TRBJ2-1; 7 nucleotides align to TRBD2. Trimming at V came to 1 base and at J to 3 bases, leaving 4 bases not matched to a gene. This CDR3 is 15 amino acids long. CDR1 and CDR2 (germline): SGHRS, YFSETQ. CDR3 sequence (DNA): TGCGCCAGCAGCTTGAATGCGGGAGTCTACAATGAGCAGTTCTTC. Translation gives CASSLNAGVYNEQFF.

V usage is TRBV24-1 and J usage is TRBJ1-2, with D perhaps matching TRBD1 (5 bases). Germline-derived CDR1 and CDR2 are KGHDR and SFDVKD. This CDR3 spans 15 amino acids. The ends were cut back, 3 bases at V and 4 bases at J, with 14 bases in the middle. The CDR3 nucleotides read TGTGCCACCAGTGATAGGGTGGGGGGATTCTATGGCTACACCTTC. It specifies CATSDRVGGFYGYTF.

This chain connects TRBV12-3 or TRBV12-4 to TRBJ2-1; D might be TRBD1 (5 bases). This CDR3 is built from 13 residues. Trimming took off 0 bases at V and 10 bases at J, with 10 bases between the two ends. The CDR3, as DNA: TGTGCCAGCAGTTTAGCTGGGGCTGGGGAGCAGTTCTTC. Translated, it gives CASSLAGAGEQFF.

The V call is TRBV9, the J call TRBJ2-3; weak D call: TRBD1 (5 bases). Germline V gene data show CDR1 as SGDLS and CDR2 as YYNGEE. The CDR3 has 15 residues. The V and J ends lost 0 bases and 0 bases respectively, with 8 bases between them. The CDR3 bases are TGTGCCAGCAGCGTAGAGGGGTCTAGCACAGATACGCAGTATTTT. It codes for CASSVEGSSTDTQYF.

The CDR3 sequence: CAIGRLNTEAFF. CDR3 nucleotide sequence: TGTGCCATCGGAAGACTCAACACTGAAGCTTTCTTT. This chain links TRBV10-3 with TRBJ1-1; no clear D. Trimming removed 8 bases from V and 2 bases from J, with 9 bases in between. CDR3 length: 12 residues. The germline V gene has CDR1 ENHRY and CDR2 SYGVKD.

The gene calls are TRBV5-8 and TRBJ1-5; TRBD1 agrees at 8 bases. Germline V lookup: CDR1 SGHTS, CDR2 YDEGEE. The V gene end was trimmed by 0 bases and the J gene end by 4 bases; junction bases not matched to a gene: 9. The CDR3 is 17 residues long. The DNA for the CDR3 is TGTGCCAGCAGCTTGGGTTCTGGGACAGGCTCTAATCAGCCCCAGCATTTT. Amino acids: CASSLGSGTGSNQPQHF.

CDR3 loop: CASNPPGKTSQPQHF. For the CDR3, the DNA is TGTGCCAGCAATCCTCCGGGAAAAACGAGCCAGCCCCAGCATTTT. The rearrangement links TRBV28 to TRBJ1-5; unclear D gene. The V gene's germline CDR1 is MDHEN and CDR2 SYDVKM. The CDR3 consists of 15 residues. Trimming removed 7 bases from V and 7 bases from J, with 20 bases in between.

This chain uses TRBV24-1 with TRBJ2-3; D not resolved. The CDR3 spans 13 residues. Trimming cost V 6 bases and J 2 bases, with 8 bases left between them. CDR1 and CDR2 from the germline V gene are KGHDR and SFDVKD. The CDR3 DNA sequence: TGTGCCACCAGTAACGCGAACACAGATACGCAGTATTTT. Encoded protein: CATSNANTDTQYF.

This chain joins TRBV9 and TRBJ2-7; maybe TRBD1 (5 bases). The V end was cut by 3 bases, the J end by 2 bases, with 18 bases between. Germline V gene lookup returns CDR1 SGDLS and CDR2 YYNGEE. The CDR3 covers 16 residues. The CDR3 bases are TGTGCCAGCAGCGCCCAGGGTATAGCCTCCCCCTACGAGCAGTACTTC. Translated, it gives CASSAQGIASPYEQYF.

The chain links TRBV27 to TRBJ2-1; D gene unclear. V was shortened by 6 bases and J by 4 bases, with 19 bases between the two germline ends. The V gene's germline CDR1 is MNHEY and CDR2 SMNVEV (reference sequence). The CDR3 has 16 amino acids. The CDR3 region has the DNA TGTGCCAGCAGCATACGTTCGACAAATTTATACAATGAGCAGTTCTTC. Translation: CASSIRSTNLYNEQFF.

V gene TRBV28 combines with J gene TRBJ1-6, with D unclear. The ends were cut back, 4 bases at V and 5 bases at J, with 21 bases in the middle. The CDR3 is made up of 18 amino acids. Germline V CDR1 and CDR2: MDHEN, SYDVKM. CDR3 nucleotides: TGTGCCAGCAGTTCGATCTTAGGAAAGGCGGGCAATAATTCACCCCTCCACTTT. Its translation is CASSSILGKAGNNSPLHF.

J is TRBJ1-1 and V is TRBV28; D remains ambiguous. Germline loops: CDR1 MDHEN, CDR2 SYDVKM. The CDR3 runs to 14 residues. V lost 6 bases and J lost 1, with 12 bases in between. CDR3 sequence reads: CASSPRRENTEAFF. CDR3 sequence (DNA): TGTGCCAGCAGCCCTCGGAGGGAGAACACTGAAGCTTTCTTT.

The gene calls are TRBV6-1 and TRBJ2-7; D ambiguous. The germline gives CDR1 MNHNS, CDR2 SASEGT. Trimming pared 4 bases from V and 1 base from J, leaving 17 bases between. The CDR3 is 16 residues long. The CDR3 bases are TGTGCCAGCAGTGTAAGGCCGGTTAGAGGATCCTACGAGCAGTACTTC. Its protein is CASSVRPVRGSYEQYF.

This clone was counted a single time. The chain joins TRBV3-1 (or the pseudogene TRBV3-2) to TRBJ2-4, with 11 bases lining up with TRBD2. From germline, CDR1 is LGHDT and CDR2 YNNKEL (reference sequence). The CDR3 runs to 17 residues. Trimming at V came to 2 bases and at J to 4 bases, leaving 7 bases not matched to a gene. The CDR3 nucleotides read TGTGCCAGCAGCCAATCGGGACTAGCGGAATTTAAAAACATTCAGTACTTC. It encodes CASSQSGLAEFKNIQYF.

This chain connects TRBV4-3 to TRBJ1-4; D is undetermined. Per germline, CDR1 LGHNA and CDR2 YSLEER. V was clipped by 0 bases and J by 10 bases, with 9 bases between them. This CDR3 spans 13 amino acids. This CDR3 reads CASSQEEGGKLFF. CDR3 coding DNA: TGCGCCAGCAGCCAAGAGGAGGGAGGAAAACTGTTTTTT.

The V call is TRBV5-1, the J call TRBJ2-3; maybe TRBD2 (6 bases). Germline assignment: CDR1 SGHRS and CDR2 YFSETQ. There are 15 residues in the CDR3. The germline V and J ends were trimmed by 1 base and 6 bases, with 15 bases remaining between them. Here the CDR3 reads CASSLRGLPSDTQYF. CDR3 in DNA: TGCGCCAGCAGCTTGCGGGGACTTCCCTCGGATACGCAGTATTTT.

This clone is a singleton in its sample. The CDR3 DNA reads TGCGCCAGCAGCTTCGAACAGTTGAACACTGAAGCTTTCTTT. Its protein is CASSFEQLNTEAFF. The V call is TRBV5-1, the J call TRBJ1-1; D is unclear. This CDR3 comprises 14 residues. Trimming stripped 2 bases from V and 0 bases from J, with 8 bases between. CDR1 and CDR2 (germline): SGHRS, YFSETQ. Variable domain in full (rest from reference TRBV5-1 and TRBJ1-1): KAGVTQTPRYLIKTRGQQVTLSCSPISGHRSVSWYQQTPGQGLQFLFEYFSETQRNKGNFPGRFSGRQFSNSRSEMNVSTLELGDSALYLCASSFEQLNTEAFFGQGTRLTVV.

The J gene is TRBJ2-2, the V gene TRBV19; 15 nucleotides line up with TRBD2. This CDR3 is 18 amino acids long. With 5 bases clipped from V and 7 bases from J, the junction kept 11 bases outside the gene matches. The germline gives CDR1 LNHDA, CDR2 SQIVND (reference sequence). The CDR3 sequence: CASSSRRTSGGAIGELFF. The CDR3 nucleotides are TGTGCCAGTAGTTCTCGTCGGACTAGCGGGGGGGCGATCGGGGAGCTGTTTTTT.

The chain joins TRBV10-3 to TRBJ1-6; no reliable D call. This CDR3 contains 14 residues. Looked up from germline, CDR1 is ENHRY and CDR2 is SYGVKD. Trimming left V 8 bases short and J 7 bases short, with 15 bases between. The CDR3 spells CAIAFEMVNSPLHF. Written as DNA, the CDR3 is TGTGCCATCGCTTTTGAGATGGTGAATTCACCCCTCCACTTT.

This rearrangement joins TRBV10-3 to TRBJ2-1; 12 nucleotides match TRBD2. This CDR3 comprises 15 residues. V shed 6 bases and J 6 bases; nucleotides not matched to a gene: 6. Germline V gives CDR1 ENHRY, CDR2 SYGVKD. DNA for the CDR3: TGTGCCATCAGCAGGGGACTAGCGGGTCGCAATGAGCAGTTCTTC. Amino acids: CAISRGLAGRNEQFF.

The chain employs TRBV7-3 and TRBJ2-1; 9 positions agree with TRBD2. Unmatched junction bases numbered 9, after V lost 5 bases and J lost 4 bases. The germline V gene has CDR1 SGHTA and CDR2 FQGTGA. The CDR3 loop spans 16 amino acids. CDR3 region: CASSPGGSGGYNEQFF. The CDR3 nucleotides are TGTGCCAGCAGCCCCGGCGGTAGCGGGGGTTACAATGAGCAGTTCTTC.